This T cell receptor beta chain was identified in a study of radiation and T cells in renal cell carcinoma (dated by TCRdb to the early 2020s). Turning to the overall study: Samples were obtained from a clinical trial, in which 15 Gy stereotactic body radiation therapy was delivered to primary renal cell carcinomas and nephrectomy was performed 4 weeks later. A total of 3.5 million to 4.5 million unique CDR3 nucleotide sequences, encoding 2.5 million to 3 million unique CDR3 amino acid sequences, were found across all 55 or so samples. In total, fewer than 55 samples, comprising 26 tumors and 27 peripheral blood samples, were subjected to TCR beta sequencing.

About this clone itself: Its antigen is currently not known. The input lacks base qualities; no much larger clone sits a single base away.

TCR beta libraries were generated from genomic DNA with the immunoSEQ kit, following the manufacturer's recommendations. Library preparation used a first multiplex PCR with proprietary primers, then a second PCR adding unique barcodes, with bead cleanups after each round. Each sample batch included a kit-provided positive control reaction and a negative control reaction. The final libraries were assessed on an Agilent 4200 TapeStation D1000 ScreenTape, pooled by volume, and quantified by qPCR. An Illumina NextSeq500 fitted with a MidOutput 150-cycle cartridge performed the sequencing, running 156 Read1 cycles and 15 Index1 cycles with the kit's custom primers. The pooled library was loaded at 0.95 to 1 pM with about 20% PhiX control spiked in. Turning to the authors' computational methods: Vendor-processed data were analyzed in R, and a clonotype was defined as all T cells sharing the same CDR3 nucleotide sequence. For clone abundance analyses, frequencies were normalized to the 10,000 most abundant clones per sample. Public T cell clones, which averaged fewer than five per sample, were removed prior to analysis. Tumor-enriched clonotypes and baseline blood-enriched clonotypes were defined as those with an abundance difference of at least 32-fold between compartments. A beta-binomial differential abundance model was applied to find clonotypes that expanded or contracted between blood time points. Tumor-blood repertoire similarity was measured with the Baroni-Urbani and Buser coefficient, and groups were compared using two-tailed Wilcoxon tests in R. TCRdb's version of the immuneACCESS table is confined to in-frame rearrangements and falls short of the full clone set. An unresolved V gene accounts for under half of the shortfall where checked; the remainder is of unknown origin. The V and J calls and clone size come from that table; D and trimming were worked out from the DNA. The sample profile shows roughly 100,000 clones; 82% of them were found once. The top ten constitute almost 6.5% of the sample.

The sample's time point label, decoded: baseline pretreatment blood. The treatment or condition label of this sample denotes: 15 Gy SBRT to primary tumor, nephrectomy 4 weeks later. To follow tumor-enriched clonotypes, peripheral blood was collected serially from radiation-treated patients at baseline and again at 2 weeks and 4 weeks after SBRT. All patients had renal cell carcinoma with clear cell pathology. Genomic DNA for TCR sequencing was prepared using the QIAamp DNA Blood Mini Kit (Qiagen). Samples were included in the analyses only if all quality control checks were passed. Broader findings and caveats from the paper: Because the trial had a single-armed design, the trial could not examine how radiation dose or scheduling affected the TCR repertoire. Tracking of blood repertoire dynamics stopped at about 4 weeks after treatment, with no follow-up past that point. Top tumor clonotypes rose in blood from baseline to 2 weeks post-radiation, then contracted by 4 weeks, suggesting transient expansion of tumor-resident clones. Because pretreatment tumor biopsies were not available, the baseline intratumoral presence of clonotypes could not be determined.

Between the V and J ends, shortened by 0 bases and 8 bases respectively, the junction contains 19 bases. The germline V gene gives CDR1 as LGHNA and CDR2 as YNFKEQ. The CDR3 has 17 amino acids, counting the end cysteine and phenylalanine. The only DNA kept is the CDR3, 51 bases in frame from the first base. The chain is made from TRBV4-2 and TRBJ1-4, with TRBD1 perhaps the D gene, on 5 matching bases. Source: blood, taken from a patient whose treatment included radiotherapy and nephrectomy. The receptor was derived from a man between 60 and 70 years old with renal cell carcinoma. CDR3 loop: CASSQDSMGTEGEKLFF. Here is the DNA: TGTGCCAGCAGCCAAGATAGTATGGGAACGGAGGGGGAAAAACTGTTTTTT.